Listed below are T cell receptor beta chains from one sample, sequenced in a study of T cells in Graves' hyperthyroidism and ophthalmopathy. TCRdb passed the multiplex PCR reads through MiXCR, listing each CDR3 protein once. The sample holds nearly 600,000 distinct CDR3 sequences; 13% to 15% are singletons and the top ten take roughly 7%. The material sequenced was blood. These receptors came from a woman between 18 and 29 years old with Graves' ophthalmopathy. CDR3s leave out the opening cysteine and the closing phenylalanine or tryptophan. Expanded clones are given a class, and other clones once, few, many or no size at all.

V gene	J gene	clone size	CDR3 protein
TRBV30	TRBJ1-1	many	AWSPGPGTEAF
TRBV29-1	TRBJ2-7	many	SVESERTSGLYEQY
TRBV6-2/TRBV6-3	TRBJ2-5	many	ASSPRAGVGETQY
TRBV7-9	TRBJ2-7	-	ASSLQAKPPYEQY
TRBV30	TRBJ1-5	many	AWSDTGSYQPQH
TRBV6-1	TRBJ2-3	many	ASSILAGGPRLIGNTQY
TRBV19	TRBJ1-5	-	ASSIAWRYSGNQPQH
TRBV2	TRBJ1-1	many	ASSGGGFEAF
TRBV27	TRBJ2-7	many	ASSLGTRGTYEQY
TRBV30	TRBJ1-5	many	AWAPGGMRNPQH
TRBV7-2	TRBJ1-2	-	ASSQRTGVTYGYT
TRBV10-3	TRBJ2-1	many	AIRAQSYNEQF
TRBV7-7	TRBJ2-5	few	ASSGTSGHQETQY
TRBV20-1	TRBJ1-5	few	SALRTRSDQPQH
TRBV12-3/TRBV12-4	TRBJ2-7	many	ASSLGSHYEQY
TRBV19	TRBJ2-1	few	ASSTAKGENEQF
TRBV27	TRBJ2-5	many	ASLSGWETQY
TRBV12-3/TRBV12-4	TRBJ2-1	-	ATGYFYNEQF
TRBV4-3	TRBJ1-6	-	ASSQELDKGNSPLH
TRBV30	TRBJ1-5	many	AWSVRDRDAQH
TRBV11-3	TRBJ2-1	-	ASSLVGTGLHEQF
TRBV6-1	TRBJ1-6	many	ASSEDLGAASPLH
TRBV6-1	TRBJ2-7	many	ASSLPPDEQY
TRBV7-2	TRBJ2-7	few	ASSLQGALDEQY
TRBV2	TRBJ2-3	many	ASKRLAGGVGTDTQY
TRBV30	TRBJ1-5	many	AWTERMNQPQH
TRBV7-8	TRBJ1-3	many	ASSPGGNSGNTIY
TRBV7-2	TRBJ2-5	many	ASSRTGGGETQY
TRBV18	TRBJ2-7	-	ASSPDPTSGEQY
TRBV12-3/TRBV12-4	TRBJ2-7	many	ASRSTSPRGYEQY
TRBV29-1	TRBJ2-3	many	SPSENTDTQY
TRBV7-9	TRBJ2-2	many	ASSFAPGLPTNTGELF
TRBV30	TRBJ2-3	many	AEDGGRGGPGGTQY
TRBV2	TRBJ1-4	many	ASSRIGTRDSSTNEKLF
TRBV7-2	TRBJ1-6	few	ASSLLGPNSPLH
TRBV25-1	TRBJ1-1	many	ASSEAAGRGTEAF
TRBV24-1	TRBJ1-3	-	ATRPSSGNTIY
TRBV7-9	TRBJ2-7	many	ASSLMIAETRPYEQY
TRBV28	TRBJ2-7	many	ASSFSRGRAAQY
TRBV30	TRBJ2-1	many	AWTPRSSYNEQF
TRBV7-9	TRBJ1-6	-	ASSPGQVNSPLH
TRBV3-1	TRBJ2-7	many	ASSQGPSSYEQY
TRBV9	TRBJ2-1	many	ASSPRSERAEQF
TRBV20-1	TRBJ1-4	many	SARTGNEKLF
TRBV9	TRBJ2-3	few	ASSQSLGVRDTQY
TRBV11-3	TRBJ1-3	many	ASSFTGNTIY
TRBV24-1	TRBJ1-5	-	AIQGRIRNQPQH
TRBV19	TRBJ2-7	few	ATGGSSYEQY
TRBV27	TRBJ2-1	many	ASTRRGTSGRGEQF
TRBV6-4	TRBJ2-2	-	ASSSLRQVYTGELF
TRBV15	TRBJ2-3	-	ATSRELSAGGTDTQY
TRBV24-1	TRBJ2-6	few	ATSVVRGGANVLT
TRBV27	TRBJ1-5	many	ASSLEGRVTHGNQPQH
TRBV6-2/TRBV6-3	TRBJ2-3	few	ASSLGFRDAQY
TRBV7-2	TRBJ2-2	-	ASSREVNTGELF
TRBV28	TRBJ2-7	many	ASSLNNYEQY
TRBV7-9	TRBJ1-1	many	ASSPTGARRNTEAF
TRBV28	TRBJ2-5	many	ASRGWGEETQY
TRBV29-1	TRBJ2-5	-	SVGEGGRETQY
TRBV28	TRBJ1-3	many	ASFSRGSSGNTIY